This TCR beta chain originates from a study of T cell repertoires in breast cancer (dated by TCRdb to the mid-2010s). For context, the study as a whole: The study profiled tumors, lymph nodes and peripheral blood lymphocytes from breast cancer patients, plus peripheral blood from healthy control donors. ER+/PR+ status was present in the majority of the 20 to 25 patient tumors that were analyzed for shared TCRs. The controls were nine healthy donors whose age range was similar to that of the patients. On average, sequencing produced around 500,000 sequences per sample, which came to 9 to 10 reads per input cell. The study reasoned that TCRs shared between breast cancer patients would target shared antigens, given breast cancer's low mutational burden and rare common mutations. After being minced and digested with Liberase and DNase, tumors and tumor-involved lymph nodes were passed through 70-um and 40-um filters. Blood samples were separated by Ficoll, whereas tumor-free lymph nodes were processed without any enzymatic digestion. Study-wide findings and limitations: Possible tumor specificity was suggested for approximately 20 TCR pairs that were shared across seven or more patient tumors yet rarely found in control blood. Sentinel lymph nodes involved by tumor shared about fourfold more TCRs with matched tumor repertoires than tumor-free nodes did (roughly 8% versus 2%). Emulsion RT-PCR was considered qualitative rather than quantitative, because transcript abundance and primer differences skewed the recovery of clones. Shared TCRs were encoded by various nucleotide sequences, which suggests selection and expansion based on antigen. TRBV7 predominated among the shared TCRs, which could possibly reflect tumor recognition or a mispriming bias from eight TRBV7 primers. Genuine antitumor clones may have been missed because singleton TCRs were discarded and only part of each tumor was sampled.

From the germline V gene, CDR1 is KGHDR and CDR2 is SFDVKD. From the cysteine through the phenylalanine, the CDR3 covers 16 amino acids. The retained sequence is limited to the CDR3, 48 bases, with the frame set at the first base. The junction shows trimming of 7 bases on V and 1 base on J, plus 15 bases between the germline ends. The study used an expanded emulsion RT-PCR method with primers for all TCR V genes to analyze paired alpha-beta TCRs of CD8+ T cells. CD8+ T cells were isolated with a CD8 positive selection kit and incubated overnight in about 9.9 IU/mL IL-2 before emulsion RT-PCR. Comments on this clonotype: Its antigen remains unidentified. No base quality information exists; no much larger clone differs at one position.

Library preparation used emulsion pairing. Unpaired genes were suppressed in a second nested PCR with blocking oligos, after which Illumina adaptors and barcodes were added in a third nested PCR. Each emulsion RT-PCR master mix held roughly 5,000-260,000 T cells and included C-region, Stepout and V-region primers. The emulsions were generated using the Micellula Emulsion and Purification Kit, and the RT-PCR was run with Qiagen OneStep RT-PCR reagents. The pooled libraries were sequenced on an Illumina MiSeq using paired-end 2 x 250 reads. Regarding the original processing steps: In Galaxy, read pairs were joined and then clipped at the engineered overlap into separate alpha and beta files, and any unclipped reads were discarded. Alpha-beta pairs were assigned with CompleteTCR, a MiTCR-based pipeline that links chains sharing read cluster identifiers using an R script. TCR sequences that were observed only once, representing about 1-3%, were removed as potential sequencing errors. Through fastp at Q25 and MiXCR, TCRdb rebuilt clones from the public reads, retaining in-frame beta chains. Each entry merges the rows of one CDR3 protein and shows their most common DNA and genes. The V and J calls, along with clone size, are taken from TCRdb and not from the paper's own processing. The sample table records some 37,000 distinct CDR3 sequences; roughly 44% of these occur just once. The ten largest account for 55% to 75% of the sample.

Sequenced input: CD8+ T cells. The TCR sequence derives from a pool of human donors with breast cancer or a healthy control (not recorded which). The rearrangement joined TRBV24-1 to TRBJ2-2; D gene: possibly TRBD1, on 5 matching bases. This receptor has the CDR3 CATSKTEPLNTGELFF. The DNA sequence follows: TGTGCCACCAGCAAGACAGAACCTTTGAACACCGGGGAGCTGTTTTTT.